This T cell receptor beta chain was found in a study of blood T cell repertoires in COVID-19 (dated by TCRdb to between 2020 and 2021). Background for the entire study: Samples from collaborators originated in the United States, Italy and Spain and spanned both the acute and convalescent phases of COVID-19. The sample metadata nearly always contained a de-identified subject ID, COVID-19 status, age in years and sex. The material from the prospective study consisted of cDNA or gDNA derived from T cells, B-cell-depleted T cells, or PBMCs. Where available, HLA class I and class II types were obtained from metadata supplied by the sample provider rather than from assay-based typing. The samples were drawn from the first 160 participants of the ongoing ImmuneRACE study and from more than 1,000 subjects provided by 6 global collaborators. The repertoires were made available in a free public database intended to serve as a resource for research on the immune response to SARS-CoV-2. Subjects who had been exposed to COVID-19, were actively infected with it, or had recovered from it provided the deeply sampled blood TCRbeta repertoires that made up the dataset.

Each collaborating institution followed its own protocols to collect whole blood in K2EDTA tubes. For TCRbeta analysis, collaborators shipped samples in one of three forms: frozen whole blood, isolated PBMCs, or DNA extracted from either of those sample types. TCRbeta CDR3 regions were amplified from genomic DNA using the immunoSEQ Assay, a bias-controlled multiplex PCR. The study's processing was this. Nucleated cell counts per sample were estimated from amplification of reference gene primers within the assay. To quantify the absolute abundance of each unique TCRbeta CDR3 rearrangement, sequence reads were collapsed and filtered. Productive Simpson clonality was computed per sample as the square root of Simpson's diversity index over productive rearrangements. TCRdb re-hosts the immuneACCESS table, in-frame sequences only. Its copies lack some clones; in the studies checked, an unresolved V gene accounts for under half of them, and the cause for the rest is not known. V, J and clone size derive from that table, while D and trimming were established from the DNA sequence. The sample yields approximately 300,000 clones; about nine tenths were counted once. The ten largest clonotypes hold 1% of the sample.

About this clone itself: There is no known antigen for this receptor. No qualities accompany the bases; no much larger clone lies one base away.

Summary of the overall study and its limitations: The quantity of clinical and demographic metadata differed by source and by participant and was supplied without curation.

Inclusive of the bounding cysteine and phenylalanine, the CDR3 is 12 residues long. CDR3 DNA only is kept here, 36 bases in frame from base 1. In the germline V gene, CDR1 corresponds to SGHRS and CDR2 to YFSETQ. V is shortened by 2 bases, J by 5 bases, and the region joining them spans 7 bases. Rearrangement joined TRBV5-1 to TRBJ2-5; 5 matching bases give a weak D call of TRBD2. Material for sequencing was peripheral blood. The TCR originated in a man aged 50 to 60 with active or convalescent COVID-19. The CDR3 has the sequence CASSFERETQYF. The DNA sequence is as follows: TGCGCCAGCAGCTTTGAGCGGGAGACCCAGTACTTC.